This is a list of T cell receptor beta chains from one sample in a study of blood T cell repertoires in COVID-19. TCRdb's table, derived via immunoSEQ multiplex PCR, lists solely in-frame clones and lacks some. The sample carries roughly 180,000 clones, approximately 90% recorded once. The specimen sequenced was peripheral blood. These receptors all come from a man aged 18 to 29 with acute or convalescent COVID-19. CDR3s include the opening cysteine and the closing phenylalanine or tryptophan. D genes are given only for firm matches. Part of the rows lack a size; the others show once, few, many or a class for expanded clones.

abundance	d_gene	v_gene	j_gene	CDR3nt	CDR3aa
.	TRBD1	TRBV27	TRBJ1-5	TGTGCCAGCAGTCCCTACGGACAGGGAACCAATCAGCCCCAGCATTTT	CASSPYGQGTNQPQHF
once	.	TRBV5-8	TRBJ2-2	TGTGCCAGCAGCTTGTGGCAGGGTAACACCGGGGAGCTGTTTTTT	CASSLWQGNTGELFF
.	.	TRBV4-1	TRBJ2-7	TGCGCCAGCAGCCAATCGGGAATCTCGGCCTACGAGCAGTACTTC	CASSQSGISAYEQYF
once	TRBD1	TRBV7-8	TRBJ2-7	TGTGCCAGCAGCTCAACGACAGGGGGCGAGGAGCAGTACTTC	CASSSTTGGEEQYF
.	TRBD2	TRBV4-1	TRBJ2-3	TGCGCCAGCAGCCAGGAGACCGGGACTAGCGATACGCAGTATTTT	CASSQETGTSDTQYF
.	TRBD2	TRBV11-2	TRBJ2-3	TGTGCCAGCAGCTTAGATCTGGGACTAGCGGTGGGGACAGATACGCAGTATTTT	CASSLDLGLAVGTDTQYF
.	.	TRBV5-1	TRBJ1-6	TGCGCCAGCAGCCGGGACTCAACGGGAGGTTCACCCCTCCACTTT	CASSRDSTGGSPLHF
.	.	TRBV11-3	TRBJ1-1	TGTGCCAGCAGCTTAGACAGGAACACTGAAGCTTTCTTT	CASSLDRNTEAFF
.	.	TRBV10-2	TRBJ1-6	TGCGCCAGCAGGGACGGGGTCTCGAATTCACCCCTCCACTTT	CASRDGVSNSPLHF
.	.	TRBV28	TRBJ1-1	TGTGCCAGCAGTCCGCCCACCCCAGGGGCGGACACTGAAGCTTTCTTT	CASSPPTPGADTEAFF
.	TRBD1	TRBV3-1/TRBV3-2	TRBJ1-2	TGTGCCAGCAGCCAAGAGGGACAGGTTGGCTACACCTTC	CASSQEGQVGYTF
.	.	TRBV28	TRBJ1-2	TGTGCCAGCAGTACTAGGACGGCCTGGGAGGGCTACACCTTC	CASSTRTAWEGYTF
.	TRBD1	TRBV7-9	TRBJ1-2	TGTGCCAGCAGCCCTCGGAACAGGGGCTCCGGGGGCTACACCTTC	CASSPRNRGSGGYTF
once	.	TRBV11-2	TRBJ2-5	TGTGCCAGCAGCCTCTGGACTGTAGAGACCCAGTACTTC	CASSLWTVETQYF
.	TRBD1	TRBV15	TRBJ1-4	TGTGCCACCAGGCACAGGGGAACTAATGAAAAACTGTTTTTT	CATRHRGTNEKLFF
.	TRBD1	TRBV27	TRBJ2-2	TGTGCCAGCAGTTTGCGGGTGGCAGGGGGCTCAGCACTGAACACCGGGGAGCTGTTTTTT	CASSLRVAGGSALNTGELFF
few	TRBD1	TRBV6-5	TRBJ2-7	TGTGCCAGCAGGACCGGGACAGGGGCTTACGAGCAGTACTTC	CASRTGTGAYEQYF
.	TRBD1	TRBV9	TRBJ1-6	TGTGCCAGCAGCGTGACAGTCAGGGGGGATTCACCCCTCCACTTT	CASSVTVRGDSPLHF
.	TRBD2	TRBV5-1	TRBJ2-1	TGCGCCAGCAGCTCCCTAAGCGGGGCCTACAATGAGCAGTTCTTC	CASSSLSGAYNEQFF
.	TRBD2	TRBV5-1	TRBJ2-3	TGCGCCAGCAGCGAGACTAGCGGGGGGGTGGATACGCAGTATTTT	CASSETSGGVDTQYF
.	TRBD1	TRBV19	TRBJ1-1	TGTGCCAGTAGTCTAGCGACAGGGGTGAACACTGAAGCTTTCTTT	CASSLATGVNTEAFF
.	.	TRBV27	TRBJ1-5	TGTGCCAGCAGTTTGTCAGGCCGGCAGCCCCAGCATTTT	CASSLSGRQPQHF
.	.	TRBV4-2	TRBJ1-2	TGTGCCAGCAGCCAAGATAGGGGCGGCTACACCTTC	CASSQDRGGYTF